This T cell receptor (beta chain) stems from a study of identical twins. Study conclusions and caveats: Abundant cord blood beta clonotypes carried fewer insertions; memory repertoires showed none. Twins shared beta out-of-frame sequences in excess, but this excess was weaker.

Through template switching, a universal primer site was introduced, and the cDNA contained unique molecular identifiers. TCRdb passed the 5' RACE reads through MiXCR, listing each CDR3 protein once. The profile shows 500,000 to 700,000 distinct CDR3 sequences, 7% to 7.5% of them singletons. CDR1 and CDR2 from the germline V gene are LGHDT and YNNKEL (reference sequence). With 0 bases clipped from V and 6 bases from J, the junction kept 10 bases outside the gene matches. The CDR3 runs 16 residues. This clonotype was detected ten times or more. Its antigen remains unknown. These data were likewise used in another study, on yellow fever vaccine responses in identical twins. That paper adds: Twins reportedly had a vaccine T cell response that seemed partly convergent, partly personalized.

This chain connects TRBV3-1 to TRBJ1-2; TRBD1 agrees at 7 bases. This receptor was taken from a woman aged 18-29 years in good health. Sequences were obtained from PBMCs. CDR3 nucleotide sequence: TGTGCCAGCAGCCAAGATGTGGCCAGGGGGAGGAATGGCTACACCTTC. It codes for CASSQDVARGRNGYTF.